The 11 T cell receptor beta chains below come from one sample, sequenced in a study of blood T cells in healthy people across ages. The use of a sample-barcoded 5' primer and a J-beta primer mix characterized a second PCR of roughly 6 to 12 cycles. One entry per CDR3 protein, called by TCRdb with MiXCR from the 5' RACE reads. Of about 830,000 distinct CDR3 sequences in the sample, around two thirds were seen once. Sequencing was done on a sample of blood. The receptor set was obtained from a man aged 30 to 39 in good health.

The rearrangement joins TRBV14 to TRBJ2-5; D call uncertain. CDR3 size: 15 residues. CDR1 and CDR2 from the germline V gene are SGHDN and FVKESK. V was trimmed by 4 bases and J by 1 base, leaving 13 bases between them. The CDR3 protein is CASSPRSPSQETQYF. The CDR3 nucleotides read TGTGCCAGCAGCCCTCGGAGCCCTTCCCAAGAGACCCAGTACTTC.

The chain employs TRBV12-3 or TRBV12-4 and TRBJ2-1; no definite D call. V was shortened by 8 bases and J by 4 bases, with 15 bases between the two germline ends. The CDR3 consists of 14 residues. For the CDR3, the DNA is TGTGCCAGCTCTGGCAGGAGAGCATACAATGAGCAGTTCTTC. It codes for CASSGRRAYNEQFF.

This sequence joins TRBV30 and TRBJ2-3; no reliable D call. This CDR3 comprises 13 residues. V lost 3 bases and J lost 4, with 11 bases in between. Germline V gene data show CDR1 as GTSNPN and CDR2 as SVGIG (reference sequence). The CDR3 nucleotides are TGTGCCTGGAGCGTAAGACGGGCAGATACGCAGTATTTT. Its protein product is CAWSVRRADTQYF.

This chain joins TRBV5-1 and TRBJ2-5; 7 nucleotides agree with TRBD2. V was pared by 3 bases and J by 2 bases, with 7 bases of the junction left unmatched. The CDR3 covers 15 residues. In germline, CDR1 is SGHRS, CDR2 YFSETQ. The DNA for the CDR3 is TGCGCCAGCAGCTGGGAGGGGTGGATTCAAGAGACCCAGTACTTC. Its protein is CASSWEGWIQETQYF.

The chain couples TRBV12-3 or TRBV12-4 to TRBJ2-7, with D possibly TRBD2 on 5 matching bases. V lost 5 bases, J lost 4 bases, and 9 bases lay in between. This CDR3 is built from 12 residues. The CDR3 spells CASSPRTYEQYF. The DNA of the CDR3 is TGTGCCAGCAGTCCGCGGACTTACGAGCAGTACTTC.

The gene calls are TRBV5-5 and TRBJ2-3; D not certain. Germline CDR1 SGHKS, CDR2 YYEKEE (reference sequence). The CDR3 is 14 residues long. V was shortened by 2 bases and J by 2 bases, with 9 bases between the two germline ends. The DNA of the CDR3 is TGTGCCAGCAGCTTCGAGGCATACACAGATACGCAGTATTTT. Protein product: CASSFEAYTDTQYF.

This sequence joins TRBV7-2 and TRBJ2-1; 8 bases are shared with TRBD1. The germline CDR1 and CDR2 sequences are SGHTA and FQGNSA. The CDR3 is 16 amino acids. After removal of 3 bases from V and 2 bases from J, the junction contained 6 bases not matched to a gene. CDR3 sequence: CASSFSGQGAYNEQFF. CDR3 coding DNA: TGTGCCAGCAGCTTTTCTGGACAGGGAGCCTACAATGAGCAGTTCTTC.

CDR3 region: CASSLTSSGERTDTQYF. CDR3 nucleotides: TGTGCCAGCAGCTTAACTTCTAGCGGGGAGCGCACAGATACGCAGTATTTT. This chain connects TRBV7-9 to TRBJ2-3, with 9 nucleotides matching TRBD2. Germline CDR1 is SEHNR and CDR2 is FQNEAQ (reference sequence). The CDR3 spans 17 residues. Trimming cost V 2 bases and J 1 base; bases outside gene matches: 7.

CDR3 in amino acids: CSARDRGGALNIQYF. DNA of the CDR3: TGCAGTGCTAGAGATCGCGGGGGGGCGTTAAACATTCAGTACTTC. The V gene is TRBV20-1, the J gene TRBJ2-7, with 9 bases matching TRBD2. Near its end, the DNA agrees better with TRBJ2-4, so the J call may be wrong. This CDR3 has 15 amino acids. The germline CDR1 and CDR2 sequences are DFQATT and SNEGSKA (reference sequence).

This chain uses TRBV27 with TRBJ2-7; D is perhaps TRBD1 (5 bases). V dropped 7 bases and J dropped 0 bases, with 13 bases sitting between them. The CDR3 sequence is 14 residues long. The germline V gene encodes CDR1 MNHEY and CDR2 SMNVEV (reference sequence). DNA for the CDR3: TGTGCCAGCACGCCCCAGGGATACTCCTACGAGCAGTACTTC. Its translation is CASTPQGYSYEQYF.

The chain couples TRBV4-3 to TRBJ2-6, with unresolved D. V lost 0 bases to trimming and J lost 0 bases, with 6 bases between them. CDR1 and CDR2 (germline): LGHNA, YSLEER. The CDR3 covers 16 residues. The CDR3 sequence is CASSQDPFSGANVLTF. The CDR3 DNA sequence: TGCGCCAGCAGCCAAGATCCTTTCTCTGGGGCCAACGTCCTGACTTTC.